The rows below give T cell receptor beta chains drawn from one sample of a study of identifying expanded T cells in peripheral blood. Profiled with immunoSEQ multiplex PCR; TCRdb holds only in-frame clones, not every one. The sample holds tens of thousands of clones, around 90% seen once. Sample: blood. These receptors came from a person between 18 and 69 years old in good health. Both conserved end residues are part of each CDR3. The D gene is left open where the match is weak.

>TRBJ1-1|TRBV11-2|TRBD1
CASSPWTGGGTEAFF
>TRBJ1-1|TRBV27|NA
CASRLQGRGLRNTEAFF
>TRBJ2-5|TRBV5-1|TRBD2
CASRTRGEGETQYF
>TRBJ1-2|TRBV5-1|NA
CASSPRQDGYTF
>TRBJ1-1|TRBV19|TRBD1
CASSTGQKNTEAFF
>TRBJ1-2|TRBV19|NA
CASKFRGPNYGYTF
>TRBJ1-2|TRBV6-5|NA
CASSLGPRRNYGYTF
>TRBJ1-1|TRBV7-9|NA
CASSLAIRNTEAFF
>TRBJ2-7|TRBV7-9|NA
CASTPGDRSYEQYF
>TRBJ2-2|TRBV5-1|TRBD1
CASSPRFDRANTGELFF
>TRBJ1-1|TRBV9|NA
CASSVGLGVNTEAFF
>TRBJ1-1|TRBV6-5|NA
CASRSTGLGLTGAFF
>TRBJ1-1|TRBV5-5|NA
CASSGGGRSDTEAFF
>TRBJ2-7|TRBV5-1|NA
CASSLVGQSKQYF
>TRBJ1-2|TRBV19|TRBD1
CASRRTGGNYGYTF
>TRBJ2-2|TRBV7-2|NA
CASSLHTRSGELFF
>TRBJ2-7|TRBV5-4|TRBD1
CASSWGQGASIPYEQYF
>TRBJ2-5|TRBV29-1|NA
CSAAVGLVRQETQYF
>TRBJ1-2|TRBV11-1|TRBD1
CASSPQGARGYGYTF
>TRBJ1-2|TRBV6-1|TRBD1
CASSGRQGVPANYGYTF
>TRBJ2-2|TRBV7-8|TRBD2
CASSLAQRGGAGELFF
>TRBJ1-2|TRBV2|NA
CASSVVPNYGYTF
>TRBJ2-1|TRBV10-3|TRBD2
CAIRGTSGIGNEQFF
>TRBJ1-2|TRBV2|NA
CASSDRAVYGYTF
>TRBJ2-7|TRBV6-5|NA
CASSAQGREQYF
>TRBJ2-5|TRBV4-3|NA
CASSYDLDGTQYF
>TRBJ2-7|TRBV19|NA
CASSRLRGTESTEQYF
>TRBJ1-3|TRBV5-4|NA
CASSFSPAPGNTIYF
>TRBJ1-5|TRBV19|NA
CASSHPGGNQPQHF
>TRBJ2-1|TRBV7-9|NA
CASSSWLF
>TRBJ2-1|TRBV4-1|NA
CASSQDFSTGQFF
>TRBJ1-1|TRBV6-6|NA
CASSPSQDGTEAFF
>TRBJ1-2|TRBV27|TRBD1
CASSSQGARSYTF
>TRBJ1-2|TRBV5-1|TRBD1
CASSPDRGHGYTF
>TRBJ2-6|TRBV7-9|NA
CASSLLGSGANVLTF
>TRBJ1-4|TRBV5-1|NA
CASSLGGGNEKLFF
>TRBJ1-2|TRBV11-2|NA
CASSLDRWRGYTF
>TRBJ1-5|TRBV27|NA
CASSLLGNQPQHF
>TRBJ1-1|TRBV18|NA
CASSLLPQSEAFF
>TRBJ1-3|TRBV5-1|NA
CASTRGAGISGNTIYF
>TRBJ2-1|TRBV11-2|NA
CASSLAQYNEQFF
>TRBJ1-3|TRBV7-2|NA
CASSLLGPGNTIYF
>TRBJ2-7|TRBV20-1|NA
CSARDGVGQYF
>TRBJ1-5|TRBV6-5|NA
CASSKQGPNQPQHF
>TRBJ2-5|TRBV18|TRBD1
CASSPRTGQETQYF
>TRBJ2-5|TRBV5-4|TRBD2
CASSRSASGGEETQYF
>TRBJ1-1|TRBV7-2|NA
CASSPLATVMMNTEAFF
>TRBJ2-3|TRBV7-8|TRBD1
CASSLDRAVGTDTQYF
>TRBJ1-6|TRBV6-6|NA
CASSYSLALYNSPLHF
>TRBJ2-7|TRBV6-1|NA
CASGNIRGLSYEQYF
>TRBJ1-5|TRBV7-2|NA
CASSPSFGQPQHF